Below, one T cell receptor beta chain is given with its context. The specificity of this receptor is unknown. Base-call qualities are not available, and no considerably larger clone is one nucleotide away. Using the deep immunoSEQ assay, multiplex PCR amplified TCR CDR3 regions from genomic DNA. Genomic DNA extracted from each cell subset was distributed evenly over all wells of several immunoSEQ 96-well plates, and each plate served as one replicate. For sorted subsets, each replicate PCR was loaded with 200 ng genomic DNA, equivalent to some 27,000 T cell genomes. Purified libraries were measured with a Qubit 3.0 fluorometer, size-checked on a Bioanalyzer 2100, and measured again with the KAPA Library Quantification kit. Every immunoSEQ 96-well plate was sequenced on a separate single-read 150-cycle Illumina NextSeq 550 flow cell. The original pipeline was this. Because the immunoSEQ output included only junctional sequences and no quality scores, the filtering could not be the same as the filtering used for full-length reads. Sequences were annotated with PyIR, a Python wrapper for IgBLAST v1.9, and V/J genes and CDR3 were assigned using IMGT germline references. Reads were removed for weak V/J assignments (E-value above 1e-6), missing CDR3, stop codons, out-of-frame junctions, or ambiguous translated residues. V3J clonotypes were defined as sequences sharing the same inferred V gene, J gene, and CDR3 amino acid sequence. Percentage overlap between repertoires was computed as shared unique clonotypes divided by the size of the smaller repertoire. Repertoire richness was assessed with RTK rarefaction, the Chao1 estimator, and Recon v2.1 estimates of unobserved clonotypes. For all TCRbeta clonotypes obtained by the gDNA method from several donors, generation probabilities were computed with OLGA. TCRdb stores this immuneACCESS table with in-frame sequences only. Part of the clones is absent; in the studies checked, under half of the shortfall reflects unresolved V genes, and no reason is known for the rest. The V and J calls and the clone size are those of that table, but D and trimming were determined from the DNA. This sample gives approximately 2,200,000 clones in total; about 93% of them show up just once. Of the sample, under 2% falls within the top ten clones.

These data are taken from a study of shared clonotypes between healthy human individuals (dated by TCRdb to about 2020). Study-wide context: Three men and a couple of women, aged 18 to 49 years, made up the cohort. For each donor, three plates each were used for CD4 naive and CD4 memory, two plates were used for CD8 naive, and one plate was used for CD8 memory. The study deeply sequenced blood TCR repertoires of 5 or 6 healthy adults to estimate repertoire size and the extent of clonotype sharing between individuals. To increase sequencing depth and limit assay-specific biases, different laboratories used diverse techniques to prepare libraries and sequence TCR repertoires. Per donor, leukapheresis produced somewhere between about 0.85 and 8.9 billion PBMCs.

For CDR1 and CDR2, the germline V gene lists SGHAT and FQNNGV. The junction shows trimming of 5 bases on V and 4 bases on J, plus 6 bases between the germline ends. The CDR3 numbers 13 residues from cysteine through phenylalanine. Only the CDR3 DNA is retained, 39 bases long and in frame from the first base. CD8 naive samples were obtained by positive selection for CCR7 among CD45RO-negative cells, yielding a CD45RA+CCR7+ population from which TemRA cells were excluded. The donors were healthy, HIV-negative adults with no recently reported acute infections or vaccinations. Every donor was a Caucasian adult residing in Nashville, Tennessee, USA. Blood was collected by leukapheresis, and PBMCs were isolated by Ficoll-Histopaque density gradient centrifugation and then cryopreserved in liquid nitrogen vapor phase. Analytical flow cytometry was used to check the purity and quantity of every magnetically sorted T cell population. Genomic DNA was isolated from each sorted fraction and quantified by UV absorbance on a Nanodrop 2000c.

The research as a whole found: Compared with non-shared clonotypes, clonotypes shared by all four sorted-subset donors had higher generation probabilities. Sampling was limited to blood, and TCR repertoires in tissue likely differ from TCR repertoires in blood. Because the study included a small number of donors, the genetic and exposure-history diversity represented was limited. About 5% of naive CD4, 3.5% of naive CD8, 2.3% of memory CD4, and 0.35% to 0.4% of memory CD8 clonotypes were shared across a few donors. Incomplete sequencing was indicated by rarefaction of sorted-subset datasets, despite the large sequencing depth. Based on pairwise subsampling, the degree of clonotype sharing among donors was expected to be affected by sequencing depth. Estimated clonotype richness was generally larger for naive than for memory subsets.

The chain is made from TRBV11-2 and TRBJ2-6; there is no confident call for the D gene. The specimen was naive CD8+ T cells from PBMCs. Reading the label with the study, this specimen's cell subset or site is: CD45RA+CCR7+. The sequence was obtained from a man aged 18 to 30 in good health. Some clones in this sample may be carry-over from other donors' samples. Here is the DNA: TGTGCCAGCAGCCTCTCGGGGGCCAACGTCCTGACTTTC. Its protein is CASSLSGANVLTF. Reference TRBV11-2 and TRBJ2-6 genes cover what lies past the CDR3, so the full variable domain is EAGVAQSPRYKIIEKRQSVAFWCNPISGHATLYWYQQILGQGPKLLIQFQNNGVVDDSQLPKDRFSAERLKGVDSTLKIQPAKLEDSAVYLCASSLSGANVLTFGAGSRLTVL.